This T cell receptor beta chain was captured in a study of CD8 T cells in ankylosing spondylitis. The germline V and J ends were trimmed by 6 bases and 2 bases, with 12 bases remaining between them. The CDR3 is 14 amino acids. Study-level findings and limits: About 8 highly homologous variants made up a TCR beta motif, and this motif appeared characteristic of ankylosing spondylitis blood.

Comments on this clonotype: The target antigen is unknown.

Construction of TCR beta libraries was performed using quantitative 5'-RACE with molecular barcodes. TCRdb ran MiXCR on the 5' RACE reads and lists one entry per CDR3 protein. The sample yields hundreds of thousands of distinct CDR3 sequences, roughly 32% seen once. Sequencing input: blood, either unsorted or a sorted T cell fraction (not recorded which). The TCR originated in a male donor with ankylosing spondylitis or in good health (not recorded which). The chain recombines TRBV12-3 or TRBV12-4 with TRBJ2-3, with D perhaps assigned TRBD1 or TRBD2 (6 bases each). The CDR3 loop is CASRRGGITDTQYF. For the CDR3, the DNA is TGTGCCAGCAGGAGAGGGGGGATCACAGATACGCAGTATTTT.